This T cell receptor beta chain was recovered during a study of T cell responses to AZD1222 COVID-19 vaccine. Assay used: immunoSEQ multiplex PCR; TCRdb lists only in-frame clones, some missing. The table lists some 120,000 clones, around 90% of them singletons, with over 1.2% in the top ten. Germline V CDR1 and CDR2: SEHNR, FQNEAQ (reference sequence). CDR3 length: 15 amino acids. The V end lost 2 bases, the J end lost 0 bases, and 8 bases lay between the germline ends. Only a few counts were recorded for this clone. Material: peripheral blood, obtained on day 0 of AZD1222 vaccination. This receptor was taken from an adult in good health. The chain carries TRBV7-9 and TRBJ1-5; D not resolved. Written as DNA, the CDR3 is TGTGCCAGCAGCTTAAACGGACTTAGCAATCAGCCCCAGCATTTT. Its translation: CASSLNGLSNQPQHF.